These 13 T cell receptor beta chains were sequenced from one sample in a study of T cell changes during pregnancy in multiple sclerosis. Libraries were prepared by immunoSEQ multiplex PCR; TCRdb keeps only in-frame clonotypes and omits some of them. The sample has about 77,000 clones, around nine tenths seen once. Source: peripheral blood, taken before pregnancy. These TCRs come from a female donor with multiple sclerosis, enrolled in a pregnancy study.

The J gene is TRBJ1-1, the V gene TRBV28, with a weak D call TRBD1 (5 bases). This CDR3 has 15 amino acids. V gave up 3 bases and J gave up 4 bases, with 15 bases separating them. Germline assignment: CDR1 MDHEN and CDR2 SYDVKM. CDR3: CASSFAAGPFTEAFF. In nucleotides, the CDR3 is TGTGCCAGCAGTTTCGCGGCAGGGCCCTTCACTGAAGCTTTCTTT. The full variable domain, rest sourced from reference TRBV28 and TRBJ1-1, is DVKVTQSSRYLVKRTGEKVFLECVQDMDHENMFWYRQDPGLGLRLIYFSYDVKMKEKGDIPEGYSVSREKKERFSLILESASTNQTSMYLCASSFAAGPFTEAFFGQGTRLTVV.

CDR3 coding DNA: TGTGCCAGCAGTTCCCACTTTACTATAAACACCATATATTTT. Its protein is CASSSHFTINTIYF. The chain links TRBV28 to TRBJ1-3, with D unresolved. Germline loops: CDR1 MDHEN, CDR2 SYDVKM. The CDR3 sequence is 14 residues long. Trimming left V 4 bases short and J 6 bases short, with 13 bases between.

The chain is built from TRBV6-6 and TRBJ1-1; weak D call: TRBD1 (6 bases). Looked up from germline, CDR1 is MNHNY and CDR2 is SVGAGI (reference sequence). V gave up 6 bases and J gave up 6 bases, with 23 bases separating them. CDR3 size: 16 residues. The CDR3 region is CASRATQGFIRSEAFF. The CDR3 nucleotides are TGTGCCAGCAGAGCTACGCAGGGGTTTATTAGATCTGAAGCTTTCTTT.

The chain couples TRBV4-3 to TRBJ2-7, with 11 bases fitting TRBD2. Losses at the gene ends were 4 bases for V and 3 bases for J; bases not matched to a gene: 20. This CDR3 has 20 amino acids. Germline V gene data show CDR1 as LGHNA and CDR2 as YSLEER. The CDR3 DNA sequence: TGCGCCAGCAGCCGTGCTAATACGCTGGGACTAGCGGACGCTCTCTACGAGCAGTACTTC. Translated: CASSRANTLGLADALYEQYF.

The chain uses TRBV5-1 and TRBJ1-6, with TRBD1 matching 7 bases. V was pared by 0 bases and J by 7 bases, with 4 bases of the junction left unmatched. CDR1 is SGHRS and CDR2 is YFSETQ in the germline V gene. The CDR3 covers 15 residues. The CDR3 DNA reads TGCGCCAGCAGCTTGGAGGGACAGCACAATTCACCCCTCCACTTT. Translating gives CASSLEGQHNSPLHF.

V is TRBV11-3 and J is TRBJ2-3; D might be TRBD2 (6 bases). Germline assignment: CDR1 SGHNT and CDR2 YENEEA. The CDR3 loop spans 15 amino acids. V gave up 3 bases and J gave up 0 bases, with 10 bases separating them. This CDR3 is CASSFSGASTDTQYF. The CDR3 DNA sequence: TGTGCCAGCAGCTTTAGCGGAGCTAGCACAGATACGCAGTATTTT.

The chain recombines TRBV28 with TRBJ1-3; D gene ambiguous. V lost 6 bases and J lost 4, with 13 bases in between. Per the germline V gene, CDR1 is MDHEN and CDR2 is SYDVKM. The CDR3 contains 14 residues. The CDR3 bases are TGTGCCAGCAGGCAAACCGGTTTGGGAAACACCATATATTTT. Translating gives CASRQTGLGNTIYF. Full variable domain (remainder filled in from reference TRBV28 and TRBJ1-3): DVKVTQSSRYLVKRTGEKVFLECVQDMDHENMFWYRQDPGLGLRLIYFSYDVKMKEKGDIPEGYSVSREKKERFSLILESASTNQTSMYLCASRQTGLGNTIYFGEGSWLTVV.

The chain uses TRBV5-4 and TRBJ2-7, with 13 bases aligning to TRBD2. This CDR3 comprises 15 residues. Germline lookup yields CDR1 SGHNT and CDR2 YYREEE (reference sequence). V shed 4 bases, J shed 2 bases, and the junction held 3 bases outside the gene matches. CDR3 sequence (DNA): TGTGCCAGCAGCGAAGGGACTAGCGGGGCCTACGAGCAGTACTTC. Residues: CASSEGTSGAYEQYF.

This chain uses TRBV5-5 with TRBJ1-5; D possibly corresponds to TRBD1 (5 bases). This CDR3 has 13 residues. CDR1 and CDR2 (germline): SGHKS, YYEKEE (reference sequence). Trimming left V 1 base short and J 9 bases short, with 11 bases between. As DNA, the CDR3 is TGTGCCAGCAGCTTGAGGGGAGGTCCGCCCCAGCATTTT. It is translated as CASSLRGGPPQHF. Full variable domain (outside the CDR3, taken from reference TRBV5-5 and TRBJ1-5): DAGVTQSPTHLIKTRGQQVTLRCSPISGHKSVSWYQQVLGQGPQFIFQYYEKEERGRGNFPDRFSARQFPNYSSELNVNALLLGDSALYLCASSLRGGPPQHFGDGTRLSIL.

J is TRBJ1-2 and V is TRBV29-1, with 8 bases fitting TRBD1. J lost 13 bases, V lost 5 bases, and 12 bases had no gene match. The CDR3 spans 12 residues. Germline CDR1 is SQVTM and CDR2 is ANQGSEA. The CDR3 sequence is CSVTRQGADVTF. CDR3 nucleotides: TGCAGCGTTACCAGGCAGGGGGCGGATGTCACCTTC. The whole variable domain, filled in from reference TRBV29-1 and TRBJ1-2, reads SAVISQKPSRDICQRGTSLTIQCQVDSQVTMMFWYRQQPGQSLTLIATANQGSEATYESGFVIDKFPISRPNLTFSTLTVSNMSPEDSSIYLCSVTRQGADVTFGSGTRLTVV.

The chain couples TRBV19 to TRBJ2-7; 7 bases are a match to TRBD1. V shed 6 bases, J shed 3 bases, and the junction held 11 bases outside the gene matches. CDR1 is LNHDA and CDR2 is SQIVND in the germline V gene (reference sequence). The CDR3 sequence is 15 residues long. The CDR3 DNA sequence: TGTGCCAGTAGAAGCCGGACAGGAGAATTCTACGAGCAGTACTTC. Its translation: CASRSRTGEFYEQYF. The full variable domain, completed using reference TRBV19 and TRBJ2-7, is DGGITQSPKYLFRKEGQNVTLSCEQNLNHDAMYWYRQDPGQGLRLIYYSQIVNDFQKGDIAEGYSVSREKKESFPLTVTSAQKNPTAFYLCASRSRTGEFYEQYFGPGTRLTVT.

The chain uses TRBV15 and TRBJ1-6; TRBD1 is a possible D gene (5 bases). CDR1 and CDR2 from the germline V gene are LNHNV and YYDKDF (reference sequence). The CDR3 length is 14 residues. V gave up 3 bases and J gave up 4 bases, with 7 bases separating them. In DNA, the CDR3 is TGTGCCACCAGCAGGACAGTTTATAATTCACCCCTCCACTTT. Amino acid sequence: CATSRTVYNSPLHF.

CDR3 DNA sequence: TGCGCCAGCAGCCGATTGAAGGGCGGGGGGGCCTCCGAGCAGTACTTC. Amino acids: CASSRLKGGGASEQYF. The chain joins TRBV5-1 to TRBJ2-7; 9 nucleotides align to TRBD2. Trimming at V came to 4 bases and at J to 6 bases, leaving 14 bases not matched to a gene. The length of the CDR3 is 16 residues. The germline V gene has CDR1 SGHRS and CDR2 YFSETQ.